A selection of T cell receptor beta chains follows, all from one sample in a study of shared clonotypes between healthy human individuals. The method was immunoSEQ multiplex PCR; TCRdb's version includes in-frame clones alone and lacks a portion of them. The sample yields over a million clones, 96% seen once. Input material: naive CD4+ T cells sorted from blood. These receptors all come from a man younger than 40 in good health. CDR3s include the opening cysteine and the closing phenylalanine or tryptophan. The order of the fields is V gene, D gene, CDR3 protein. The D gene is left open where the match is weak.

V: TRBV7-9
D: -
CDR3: CASSPDLVFYEQFF

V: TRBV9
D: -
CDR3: CASSARTAGYNEQFF

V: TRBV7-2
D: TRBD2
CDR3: CASSSLSGGAYEQYF

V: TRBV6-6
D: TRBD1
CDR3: CASSGDRAYEQYF

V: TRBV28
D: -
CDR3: CASSLGTKDGYTF

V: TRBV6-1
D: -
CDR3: CASTRGYEQYF

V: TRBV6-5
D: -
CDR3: CASSYSTVGLGNTIYF

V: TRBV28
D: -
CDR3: CASSLVSSYNEQFF

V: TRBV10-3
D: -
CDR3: CAISESWGNYGYTF

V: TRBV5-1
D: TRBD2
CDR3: CASSSTGLAVYEQYF

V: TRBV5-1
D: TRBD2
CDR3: CASSLALAGVSGEQYF

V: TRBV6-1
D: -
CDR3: CASSEQLSNQPQHF

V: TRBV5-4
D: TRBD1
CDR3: CASSWMDRAQETQYF

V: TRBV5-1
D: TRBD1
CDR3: CASSLVGDRVEKLFF

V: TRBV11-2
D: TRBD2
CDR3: CASSLVPAGVAGELFF

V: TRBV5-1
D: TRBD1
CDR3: CASSSGTGGAMNTEAFF

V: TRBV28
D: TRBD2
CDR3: CASRGPGLAGGGFYNEQFF

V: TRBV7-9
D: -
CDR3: CASSPRQGGELFF

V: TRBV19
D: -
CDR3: CASSIDIRGNQPQHF

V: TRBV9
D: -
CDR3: CASSVGRGGRAYEQYF

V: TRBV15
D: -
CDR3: CATSRAGRINTGELFF

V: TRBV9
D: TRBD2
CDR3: CASSVEGTSGRWGTDTQYF

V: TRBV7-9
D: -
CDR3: CASGPRGEVATGELFF

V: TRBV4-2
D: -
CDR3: CASSQEVSRNTGELFF

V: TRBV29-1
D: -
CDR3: CSVVGGLRVRTDTQYF

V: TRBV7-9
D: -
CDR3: CASSGLNTIYF

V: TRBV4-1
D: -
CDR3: CASSQLPGQFYGYTF

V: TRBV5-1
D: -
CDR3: CASSTLAQGPSTGELFF

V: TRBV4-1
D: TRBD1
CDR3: CASSQDGSGGDTGELFF

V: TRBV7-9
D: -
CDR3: CASSDQILGQSYEQYF

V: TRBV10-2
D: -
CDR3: CASSHLGVSTDTQYF

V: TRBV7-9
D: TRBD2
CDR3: CASSLGGSPDEQFF